Sequencing of this TCR beta chain was carried out in a study of blood T cell repertoires in COVID-19. Method: immunoSEQ multiplex PCR; TCRdb's copy keeps in-frame clones and lacks some. The repertoire includes roughly 51,000 clones, over 75% of them detected once, and about 5.1% sits in the top ten. CDR3 size: 16 residues. Germline lookup yields CDR1 MGHRA and CDR2 YSYEKL. V lost 1 base and J 9 bases, leaving 16 bases between the germline ends. The sequencing input was peripheral blood. The receptor was isolated from a man aged 65 to 85 with acute or convalescent COVID-19. The chain recombines TRBV4-1 with TRBJ1-6; D might be TRBD1 (6 bases). The CDR3 here is CASSQVWLQGGSPLHF. In DNA form, the CDR3 reads TGCGCCAGCAGCCAAGTGTGGTTACAGGGCGGTTCACCCCTCCACTTT.